This T cell receptor (beta chain) was profiled in a study of tumor-infiltrating lymphocytes in primary liver carcinoma. Study observations and caveats: Researchers did not compare CD4+ and CD8+ repertoires, as samples were bulk unsorted. Blood fell significantly below tumors in its top-250-clone fraction (p = 0.039).

With a constant-region primer, TCR beta cDNA was made from 500 ng of total RNA. ARM-PCR was slightly modified, and three nested multiplex PCR rounds with it gave rise to the TCR beta libraries. Each CDR3 protein is one row after TCRdb ran MiXCR on the multiplex PCR reads. This table holds about 320,000 distinct CDR3 sequences, around three fifths found once. It was unsorted whole blood that yielded blood RNA, and germline DNA was also extracted. On this clonotype: Antigen: not known.

Specimen: peripheral blood. The TCR sequence derives from a woman aged 25 to 39 with primary liver carcinoma and hepatitis B virus infection.

In nucleotides, the CDR3 is TGTGCCAGCAGTTTTTATGGGGAGCAGTACTTC. Residues: CASSFYGEQYF. This chain uses TRBV28 with TRBJ2-7; D remains ambiguous. The ends were cut back, 3 bases at V and 7 bases at J, with 7 bases in the middle. In germline, CDR1 is MDHEN, CDR2 SYDVKM. The CDR3 loop spans 11 amino acids.